These 7 T cell receptor beta chains share one sample of origin, sequenced in a study of blood T cells in healthy people across ages. A second PCR, run for about 7 to 11 cycles, used a sample-barcoded 5' primer plus a J-beta primer mix. One entry per CDR3 protein results from TCRdb running MiXCR on the 5' RACE reads. The sample consists of approximately 1.5 million distinct CDR3 sequences, approximately 32% of them appearing once. Sequenced sample: blood. The receptor set was obtained from a woman aged 25 to 39 in good health.

The sample holds a few counts of this clonotype. The V call is TRBV10-3, the J call TRBJ2-7; 8 nucleotides agree with TRBD2. Germline assignment: CDR1 ENHRY and CDR2 SYGVKD. This CDR3 has 14 amino acids. With 4 bases clipped from V and 7 bases from J, the junction kept 9 bases outside the gene matches. CDR3 nucleotide sequence: TGTGCCATCAGTGCAACGGGAGGGCCAGAAGAGCAGTACTTC. This codes for CAISATGGPEEQYF.

CDR3 DNA sequence: TGTGCCAGCACCCCCAATACGGGACAGATAAACATTCAGTACTTC. Its translation: CASTPNTGQINIQYF. The gene calls are TRBV5-6 and TRBJ2-7; the match to TRBD1 covers 7 bases. The DNA end is a closer match to TRBJ2-4, so the J assignment may be wrong. The germline V gene encodes CDR1 SGHDT and CDR2 YYEEEE. The CDR3 is 15 amino acids.

V and J are TRBV5-6 and TRBJ1-2, with a possible D match to TRBD1 (6 bases). Deletions cut 4 bases from V and 11 bases from J, with 18 bases between. Germline CDR1 is SGHDT and CDR2 is YYEEEE. The CDR3 sequence is 13 residues long. In nucleotides, the CDR3 is TGTGCCAGCAGCCTAGGGGCAGGGGCTGGTTACACCTTC. Encoded protein: CASSLGAGAGYTF.

Concerning this clonotype itself: A much larger clone differs from this one at a single base, so this may be a read error. The V gene is TRBV4-1, the J gene TRBJ2-1, with TRBD2 matching over 8 bases. Germline V gene sequence: CDR1 MGHRA, CDR2 YSYEKL. Trimming at V came to 1 base and at J to 2 bases, leaving 10 bases not matched to a gene. CDR3 length: 18 amino acids. The DNA for the CDR3 is TGCGCCAGCAGCCAAGCCCTAGCGGGCCCTTCCCCCTACAATGAGCAGTTCTTC. Translated: CASSQALAGPSPYNEQFF.

About this clonotype itself: The junction differs from germline at one of its ends, possibly a read error. The chain uses TRBV25-1 and TRBJ1-5; 9 bases match TRBD1. CDR3 length equals 16 residues. Germline CDR1 MGHDK, CDR2 SYGVNS. This chain's CDR3 is CTSSLLHGTGRQPQHF. In DNA, the CDR3 is TGTACCAGCAGTCTACTCCACGGGACAGGGAGGCAGCCCCAGCATTTT.

This chain uses TRBV7-8 with TRBJ1-1; 7 nucleotides agree with TRBD1. Germline lookup yields CDR1 SGHVS and CDR2 FQNEAQ. V trimming: 1 base; J trimming: 6 bases; junction bases outside the gene matches: 8. The length of the CDR3 is 15 residues. CDR3 DNA: TGTGCCAGCAGCTTAGAGGGGGCTCTATATCCTGAAGCTTTCTTT. This encodes CASSLEGALYPEAFF.

This clonotype was seen a handful of times. This chain links TRBV3-1 with TRBJ2-1, with TRBD2 matching over 10 bases. This CDR3 is built from 18 residues. The V gene end was trimmed by 4 bases and the J gene end by 2 bases; junction bases not matched to a gene: 11. CDR1 and CDR2 (germline): LGHDT, YNNKEL (reference sequence). The CDR3: CASSPYPLAGETYNEQFF. In DNA, the CDR3 is TGTGCCAGCAGCCCCTACCCTCTAGCGGGAGAGACCTACAATGAGCAGTTCTTC.